These 13 T cell receptor beta chains originate from one sample sequenced in a study of technical replicates of blood from several donors. Generated by immunoSEQ multiplex PCR, the TCRdb table keeps only in-frame clones and is missing some. The sample has tens of thousands of clones; 90% are singletons. Sequencing input: PBMCs. These receptors originate from a human donor in good health. Some clones in this sample may be carry-over from other donors' samples.

The chain has TRBV6-1 and TRBJ2-7; 12 positions agree with TRBD2. V dropped 4 bases and J dropped 6; count of bases not matched to a gene: 7. This CDR3 is 15 amino acids long. Germline lookup yields CDR1 MNHNS and CDR2 SASEGT. The CDR3 protein is CASSVRLAGVREQYF. CDR3 DNA sequence: TGTGCCAGCAGTGTTCGACTAGCGGGAGTTCGCGAGCAGTACTTC.

The chain employs TRBV5-4 and TRBJ1-1, with 8 positions matching TRBD1. The ends lost 4 bases at V and 4 bases at J; junction bases unmatched: 0. The CDR3 totals 12 residues. Germline V gene lookup returns CDR1 SGHNT and CDR2 YYREEE (reference sequence). CDR3 sequence reads: CASSTGGTEAFF. The CDR3 DNA reads as TGTGCCAGCAGCACAGGGGGCACTGAAGCTTTCTTT.

The chain recombines TRBV19 with TRBJ2-3; weak D call: TRBD2 (5 bases). Germline loops: CDR1 LNHDA, CDR2 SQIVND (reference sequence). The CDR3 spans 13 residues. V lost 8 bases to trimming and J lost 1 base, with 10 bases between them. CDR3 protein: CASVRAGTDTQYF. The CDR3, as DNA: TGTGCCAGTGTGCGGGCGGGCACAGATACGCAGTATTTT.

The gene calls are TRBV10-3 and TRBJ1-2, with unresolved D. This CDR3 region has 15 residues. Trimming cost V 1 base and J 2 bases, with 11 bases left between them. Germline CDR1 and CDR2: ENHRY and SYGVKD. In DNA, the CDR3 is TGTGCCATCAGTGAGTGGCAGATCCCCAACTATGGCTACACCTTC. This gives the protein CAISEWQIPNYGYTF.

The chain couples TRBV6-1 to TRBJ1-2; 8 positions match TRBD1. Trimming took 2 bases from V and 4 from J; bases not matched to a gene: 15. Germline V CDR1 and CDR2: MNHNS, SASEGT. This CDR3 is 18 amino acids long. CDR3 DNA: TGTGCCAGCAGTGAATTGAGGACAGGGAGTGGTCGTGGCTATGGCTACACCTTC. Translating gives CASSELRTGSGRGYGYTF.

The chain recombines TRBV30 with TRBJ1-6; D not resolved. Germline V gene lookup returns CDR1 GTSNPN and CDR2 SVGIG (reference sequence). Trimming took off 3 bases at V and 7 bases at J, with 7 bases between the two ends. The CDR3 runs 12 residues. In DNA form, the CDR3 reads TGTGCCTGGAGAGCTGTGAATTCACCCCTCCACTTT. Its translation is CAWRAVNSPLHF. Together with reference TRBV30 and TRBJ1-6, the CDR3 gives the full variable domain: SQTIHQWPATLVQPVGSPLSLECTVEGTSNPNLYWYRQAAGRGLQLLFYSVGIGQISSEVPQNLSASRPQDRQFILSSKKLLLSDSGFYLCAWRAVNSPLHFGNGTRLTVT.

This rearrangement joins TRBV25-1 to TRBJ2-3; TRBD2 is a possible D gene (5 bases). The ends were cut back, 3 bases at V and 0 bases at J, with 10 bases in the middle. Germline V gene data show CDR1 as MGHDK and CDR2 as SYGVNS. This CDR3 has 15 residues. The CDR3: CASSDVGASTDTQYF. CDR3 DNA: TGTGCCAGCAGTGATGTGGGAGCGAGCACAGATACGCAGTATTTT. The whole variable domain, remainder taken from reference TRBV25-1 and TRBJ2-3, is EADIYQTPRYLVIGTGKKITLECSQTMGHDKMYWYQQDPGMELHLIHYSYGVNSTEKGDLSSESTVSRIRTEHFPLTLESARPSHTSQYLCASSDVGASTDTQYFGPGTRLTVL.

This chain uses TRBV11-3 with TRBJ2-7, with D tentatively TRBD1 (6 bases). V was pared by 5 bases and J by 1 base, with 9 bases between. The CDR3 extends over 13 amino acids. Germline CDR1 reads SGHNT; CDR2 reads YENEEA. The chain's CDR3 is CASSPGQSYEQYF. The CDR3 nucleotides read TGTGCCAGCAGCCCAGGACAGTCCTACGAGCAGTACTTC.

The gene calls are TRBV11-1 and TRBJ2-4, with 9 bases lining up with TRBD1. This CDR3 has 16 amino acids. Per the germline V gene, CDR1 is SGHAT and CDR2 is FQDESV (reference sequence). The trim removed 4 bases at V and 2 bases at J, leaving 6 bases unmatched. The CDR3 region is CASSSRQGGSKNIQYF. The CDR3 coding sequence is TGTGCCAGCAGCTCCAGACAGGGGGGCTCCAAAAACATTCAGTACTTC. Looking up the rest from reference TRBV11-1 and TRBJ2-4 gives the full variable domain: EAEVAQSPRYKITEKSQAVAFWCDPISGHATLYWYRQILGQGPELLVQFQDESVVDDSQLPKDRFSAERLKGVDSTLKIQPAELGDSAMYLCASSSRQGGSKNIQYFGAGTRLSVL.

This clone was detected once. One end of the junction fails to match germline, which may point to a read error. The rearrangement links TRBV7-2 to TRBJ2-1, with 15 nucleotides matching TRBD2. Germline CDR1 and CDR2: SGHTA and FQGNSA. CDR3 length: 14 amino acids. CDR3 DNA: TGTGCCAGCAGCTTCGGGACTAGCGGGGGGAGAGTGATCTTC. It is translated as CASSFGTSGGRVIF.

The rearrangement links TRBV11-2 to TRBJ2-1; TRBD2 aligns across 11 bases. The germline gives CDR1 SGHAT, CDR2 FQNNGV. V lost 5 bases to trimming and J lost 8 bases; unmatched junction nucleotides: 14. CDR3 length equals 17 residues. CDR3 bases: TGTGCCAGCAGCCGGGGGACCGATAGCGGGGGGGCCCATGAGCAGTTCTTC. It is translated as CASSRGTDSGGAHEQFF. The whole variable domain, filled in from reference TRBV11-2 and TRBJ2-1, reads EAGVAQSPRYKIIEKRQSVAFWCNPISGHATLYWYQQILGQGPKLLIQFQNNGVVDDSQLPKDRFSAERLKGVDSTLKIQPAKLEDSAVYLCASSRGTDSGGAHEQFFGPGTRLTVL.

The chain employs TRBV7-8 and TRBJ2-5; TRBD2 agrees at 10 bases. V was pared by 3 bases and J by 4 bases, with 5 bases of the junction left unmatched. Germline assignment: CDR1 SGHVS and CDR2 FQNEAQ. This CDR3 spans 15 amino acids. CDR3 protein: CASSLRTSGGETQYF. CDR3 sequence (DNA): TGTGCCAGCAGCTTGCGGACTAGCGGTGGAGAGACCCAGTACTTC.

This chain connects TRBV6-5 to TRBJ2-7, with D unclear. Between the trimmed V and J ends, which lost 6 bases and 3 bases, there was a span of 6 bases. CDR1 and CDR2 (germline): MNHEY, SVGAGI. There are 11 residues in the CDR3. CDR3 amino acids: CASRNSYEQYF. In nucleotides, the CDR3 is TGTGCCAGCAGGAATAGCTACGAGCAGTACTTC.